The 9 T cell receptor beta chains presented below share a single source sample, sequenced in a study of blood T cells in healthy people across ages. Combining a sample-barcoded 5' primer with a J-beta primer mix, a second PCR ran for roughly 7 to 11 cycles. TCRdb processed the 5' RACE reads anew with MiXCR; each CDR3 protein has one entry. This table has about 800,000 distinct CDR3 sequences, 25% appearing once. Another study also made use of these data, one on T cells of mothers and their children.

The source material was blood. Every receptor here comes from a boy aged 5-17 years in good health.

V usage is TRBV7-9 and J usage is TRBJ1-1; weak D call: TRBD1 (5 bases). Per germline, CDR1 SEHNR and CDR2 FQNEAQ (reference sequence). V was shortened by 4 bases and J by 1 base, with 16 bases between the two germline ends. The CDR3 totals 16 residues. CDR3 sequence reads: CASSSTEITSNTEAFF. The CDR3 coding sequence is TGTGCCAGCAGCTCGACAGAGATAACTTCGAACACTGAAGCTTTCTTT.

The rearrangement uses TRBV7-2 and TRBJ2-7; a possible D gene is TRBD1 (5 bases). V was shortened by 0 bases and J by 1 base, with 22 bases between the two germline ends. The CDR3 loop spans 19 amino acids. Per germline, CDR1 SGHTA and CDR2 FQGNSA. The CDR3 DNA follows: TGTGCCAGCAGCTTAGCGAACCCTGTTAACAGGCCTACATCCTACGAGCAGTACTTC. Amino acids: CASSLANPVNRPTSYEQYF.

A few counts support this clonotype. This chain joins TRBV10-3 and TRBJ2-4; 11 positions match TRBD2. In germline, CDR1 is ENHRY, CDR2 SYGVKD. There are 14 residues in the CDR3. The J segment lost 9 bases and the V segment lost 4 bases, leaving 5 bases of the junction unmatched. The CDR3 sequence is CAISGGTSGGIQYF. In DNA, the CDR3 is TGTGCCATCAGTGGCGGGACTAGCGGCGGCATTCAGTACTTC.

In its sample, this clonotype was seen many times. The CDR3 region is CASSYSAGIGYNEQFF. The CDR3 DNA follows: TGTGCCAGCAGTTACTCCGCAGGGATAGGGTACAATGAGCAGTTCTTC. The rearrangement links TRBV6-5 to TRBJ2-1, with TRBD1 as a possible D gene (5 bases). Trimming removed 0 bases from V and 4 bases from J, with 13 bases in between. Germline CDR1 is MNHEY and CDR2 is SVGAGI. The CDR3 is 16 residues long.

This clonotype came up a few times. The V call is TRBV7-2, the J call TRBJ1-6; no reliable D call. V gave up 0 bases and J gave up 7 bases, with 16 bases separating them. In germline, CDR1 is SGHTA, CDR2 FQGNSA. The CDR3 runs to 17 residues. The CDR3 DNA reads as TGTGCCAGCAGCTTAGCGCCCCGAACTCCGGAGAATTCACCCCTCCACTTT. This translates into CASSLAPRTPENSPLHF.

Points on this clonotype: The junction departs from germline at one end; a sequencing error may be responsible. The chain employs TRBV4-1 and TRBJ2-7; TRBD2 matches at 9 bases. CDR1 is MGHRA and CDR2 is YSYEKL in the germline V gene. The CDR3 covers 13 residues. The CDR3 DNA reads TGCGCCAGCAGCCAAGGTTACAGGGCGGGAGGGAACTTC. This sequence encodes CASSQGYRAGGNF.

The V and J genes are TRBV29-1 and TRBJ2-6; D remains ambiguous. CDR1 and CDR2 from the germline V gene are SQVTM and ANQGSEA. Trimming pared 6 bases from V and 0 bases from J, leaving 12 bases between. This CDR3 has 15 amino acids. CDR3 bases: TGCAGCGTGTTGACGGCCGTCTCTGGGGCCAACGTCCTGACTTTC. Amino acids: CSVLTAVSGANVLTF.

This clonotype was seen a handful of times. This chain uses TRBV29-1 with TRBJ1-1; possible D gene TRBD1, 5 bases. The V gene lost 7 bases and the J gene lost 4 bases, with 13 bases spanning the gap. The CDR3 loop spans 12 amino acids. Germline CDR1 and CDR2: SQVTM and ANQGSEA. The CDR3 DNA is TGCAGCGGATGGGGGGGAAGCACTGAAGCTTTCTTT. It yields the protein CSGWGGSTEAFF.

DNA of the CDR3: TGCAGTGCCGAGGAAGGGATTGGAAACACCATATATTTT. Its protein product is CSAEEGIGNTIYF. This rearrangement joins TRBV20-1 to TRBJ1-3; no clear D. Trimming pared 6 bases from V and 3 bases from J, leaving 12 bases between. CDR1 DFQATT and CDR2 SNEGSKA come from the germline V gene (reference sequence). This CDR3 comprises 13 residues.